Detailed here is one T cell receptor (beta chain). This entry belongs to a study of blood T cell repertoires in COVID-19. Study details: Researchers got acute and convalescent COVID-19 samples from the United States, Italy and Spain. T cells, B-cell-depleted T cells, or PBMCs supplied cDNA or gDNA.

As processed by the authors: Researchers report that nucleated cell counts were estimated from reference gene primer amplification. The assay was immunoSEQ multiplex PCR, and TCRdb's table has in-frame clones only and misses some. Clone size and V and J calls were adopted from that table, with D and trimming inferred from the DNA. The table shows about 160,000 clones, with approximately 90% occurring only once. The CDR3 is made up of 14 amino acids. From germline, CDR1 is SNHLY and CDR2 FYNNEI. Trimming removed 6 bases from V and 7 bases from J, with 15 bases in between. Seattle patients were enrolled while actively infected and followed longitudinally.

The genes are TRBV2 and TRBJ1-4, with TRBD1 as a possible D gene (5 bases). Input material: peripheral blood. This receptor was identified in a woman between 65 and 79 years old with COVID-19, enrolled during active disease. DNA of the CDR3: TGTGCCAGCAGGCCCAGGGTTTCGGGTGAAAAACTGTTTTTT. Protein sequence: CASRPRVSGEKLFF.